This is a list of T cell receptor beta chains from one sample in a study of T cells in Graves' hyperthyroidism and ophthalmopathy. MiXCR was run by TCRdb on the multiplex PCR reads, yielding one entry per CDR3 protein. The sample carries about 510,000 distinct CDR3 sequences, approximately 49% recorded once. Sample: peripheral blood or thyroid tissue (not recorded which). Source of these receptors: an adult woman with Graves' disease, either hyperthyroidism or ophthalmopathy (not recorded which). CDR3s include the opening cysteine and the closing phenylalanine or tryptophan. D genes are given only for firm matches. Not all rows give a size; the values are once, few, many and, for expanded clones, a class.

CDR3	DNA	length	D	V	J	size
CASSIAPSGRALYEQYF	TGCGCCAGCAGCATCGCCCCAAGCGGGAGGGCCCTCTACGAGCAGTACTTC	17	TRBD2	TRBV13	TRBJ2-7	few
CASSHRDRVYEQYF	TGTGCCAGCAGCCACCGGGACAGGGTTTACGAGCAGTACTTC	14	TRBD1	TRBV7-9	TRBJ2-7	few
CSVEYGPYGESYEQYF	TGCAGCGTTGAGTATGGGCCTTACGGGGAGTCCTACGAGCAGTACTTC	16	.	TRBV29-1	TRBJ2-7	.
CASGQEWPQSTEAFF	TGTGCCAGCGGCCAAGAGTGGCCTCAATCCACTGAAGCTTTCTTT	15	.	TRBV14	TRBJ1-1	.
CASSLRQGARQPQHF	TGTGCCAGCAGCTTGAGACAGGGGGCTAGACAGCCCCAGCATTTT	15	TRBD1	TRBV7-8	TRBJ1-5	.
CASSESESYGYTF	TGTGCCAGCAGTGAAAGTGAATCCTATGGCTACACCTTC	13	.	TRBV6-1	TRBJ1-2	few
CASILPGQESTNEKLFF	TGTGCCAGCATCCTGCCTGGACAGGAGTCAACTAATGAAAAACTGTTTTTT	17	TRBD1	TRBV4-1	TRBJ1-4	.
CASDRTKREGYGYTF	TGTGCCAGCGACCGGACAAAGAGAGAGGGTTATGGCTACACCTTC	15	.	TRBV7-8	TRBJ1-2	.
CSASNQVYGYTF	TGCAGTGCTAGCAATCAGGTCTATGGCTACACCTTC	12	.	TRBV20-1	TRBJ1-2	many
CASSEGEDQPQHF	TGTGCCAGCAGTGAAGGAGAGGATCAGCCCCAGCATTTT	13	.	TRBV2	TRBJ1-5	few
CASSLVSRVETQYF	TGTGCCAGCAGCTTAGTGAGCAGGGTTGAGACCCAGTACTTC	14	.	TRBV7-2	TRBJ2-5	.
CASSALTGTGDTQYF	TGTGCCAGCAGCGCGCTGACAGGGACGGGAGATACGCAGTATTTT	15	TRBD1	TRBV5-4	TRBJ2-3	many
CSARDSQTPGDNLGGKLFF	TGCAGTGCTAGAGATTCCCAAACCCCAGGGGACAACCTAGGAGGAAAACTGTTTTTT	19	.	TRBV20-1	TRBJ1-4	many
CASSAEDRSYNSPLHF	TGTGCCAGCAGTGCCGAGGACAGATCTTATAATTCACCCCTCCACTTT	16	.	TRBV25-1	TRBJ1-6	.
CSARSGTEPQKPQHF	TGCAGTGCTAGATCAGGGACGGAGCCTCAGAAGCCCCAGCATTTT	15	.	TRBV20-1	TRBJ1-5	.
CSVKGRGGEKLFF	TGCAGCGTTAAGGGCAGGGGCGGTGAAAAACTGTTTTTT	13	.	TRBV29-1	TRBJ1-4	many
CATSRGQGLNTNYGYTF	TGTGCCACCAGCAGAGGACAGGGGCTAAACACTAACTATGGCTACACCTTC	17	TRBD1	TRBV15	TRBJ1-2	.
CATSDDNPYEQYF	TGTGCCACATCGGACGACAACCCCTACGAGCAGTACTTC	13	.	TRBV10-3	TRBJ2-7	.
CATSTRTDSYEQYF	TGTGCCACCAGCACTCGGACAGACTCCTACGAGCAGTACTTC	14	.	TRBV15	TRBJ2-7	many
CASSLKLRGNYGYTF	TGTGCCAGCAGCTTAAAGCTCAGGGGGAACTATGGCTACACCTTC	15	TRBD1	TRBV7-8	TRBJ1-2	.
CASSVAGQSSTEAFF	TGCGCCAGCAGCGTTGCCGGACAGAGCTCCACTGAAGCTTTCTTT	15	.	TRBV5-1	TRBJ1-1	.
CASSFGGTDAQYF	TGTGCCAGCAGCTTTGGCGGCACAGATGCGCAGTATTTT	13	.	TRBV7-8	TRBJ2-3	.
CASSDDIGANVLTF	TGTGCCAGCAGTGATGACATCGGGGCCAACGTCCTGACTTTC	14	.	TRBV6-6	TRBJ2-6	.
CASGTDTEAFF	TGTGCCTCTGGGACAGACACTGAAGCCTTCTTT	11	TRBD1	TRBV2	TRBJ1-1	few
CASCDRLETQYF	TGCGCCAGCTGCGACAGGTTGGAGACCCAGTACTTC	12	.	TRBV10-2	TRBJ2-5	once
CASSSLAAMSYEQYF	TGTGCCAGCAGCTCACTAGCTGCGATGTCCTACGAGCAGTACTTC	15	.	TRBV13	TRBJ2-7	few
CASSLAQDSPLHF	TGTGCCAGCAGCTTAGCTCAAGATTCACCCCTCCACTTT	13	.	TRBV7-6	TRBJ1-6	.
CASIARGIYSPLHF	TGTGCCAGCATAGCCAGGGGGATCTATTCACCCCTCCACTTT	14	TRBD1	TRBV7-9	TRBJ1-6	.
CSVGTGEKLFF	TGCAGCGTTGGCACGGGTGAAAAACTGTTTTTT	11	.	TRBV29-1	TRBJ1-4	few
CASSLVLAGVFHEQYF	TGTGCCAGCAGCTTAGTCCTAGCGGGAGTCTTCCACGAGCAGTACTTC	16	TRBD2	TRBV7-6	TRBJ2-7	.
CAISELTGETQYF	TGTGCCATCAGTGAGTTGACTGGGGAGACCCAGTACTTC	13	.	TRBV10-3	TRBJ2-5	few
CSVLGALGETQYF	TGCAGCGTCTTGGGGGCCTTGGGGGAGACCCAGTACTTC	13	.	TRBV29-1	TRBJ2-5	many
CASSLGGRLAGEQYF	TGTGCCAGCAGCTTAGGAGGGCGGCTAGCGGGCGAGCAGTACTTC	15	TRBD2	TRBV7-8	TRBJ2-7	many
CATSRDGTSGAQYF	TGTGCCACCAGCAGAGATGGGACTAGCGGGGCCCAGTACTTC	14	TRBD2	TRBV15	TRBJ2-5	few
CSVEGGGGSNQPQHF	TGCAGCGTTGAAGGGGGAGGTGGTAGCAATCAGCCCCAGCATTTT	15	.	TRBV29-1	TRBJ1-5	.
CASRLTGSGEGPQNTEAFF	TGTGCCAGCAGACTGACAGGGTCGGGAGAGGGGCCGCAGAACACTGAAGCTTTCTTT	19	TRBD1	TRBV6-5	TRBJ1-1	.
CRAGRQGREAQYF	TGCAGGGCAGGCCGACAGGGGAGGGAGGCCCAGTACTTC	13	.	TRBV20-1	TRBJ2-5	.
CASTRSWETPLHF	TGTGCCAGCACCCGCTCCTGGGAGACACCCCTCCACTTT	13	.	TRBV25-1	TRBJ1-6	.
CASSISRAAYSNQPQHF	TGTGCCAGTAGTATTTCCAGGGCAGCGTATAGCAATCAGCCCCAGCATTTT	17	.	TRBV19	TRBJ1-5	many
CASSLGHWVTGELFF	TGTGCCAGCAGCTTAGGACACTGGGTCACCGGGGAGCTGTTTTTT	15	.	TRBV7-6	TRBJ2-2	.
CASSLGPLGQGSSYEQYF	TGTGCCAGCAGCTTAGGTCCATTGGGACAGGGGAGCTCCTACGAGCAGTACTTC	18	TRBD1	TRBV7-8	TRBJ2-7	.
CASSKEMGGGTEAFF	TGTGCCAGCAGCAAGGAGATGGGTGGCGGCACTGAAGCTTTCTTT	15	.	TRBV11-2	TRBJ1-1	.
CASKTDREIGELFF	TGTGCCAGCAAAACGGACAGGGAAATCGGGGAGCTGTTTTTT	14	TRBD1	TRBV5-5	TRBJ2-2	.
CASSFGAAFF	TGTGCCAGCAGTTTCGGGGCGGCTTTCTTT	10	.	TRBV19	TRBJ1-1	.
CSVKSGSSTFF	TGCAGCGTTAAGAGCGGGAGCTCCACGTTTTTT	11	TRBD2	TRBV29-1	TRBJ2-2	.
CASSFGATYEQYF	TGTGCCAGCAGCTTTGGGGCCACCTACGAGCAGTACTTC	13	.	TRBV7-9	TRBJ2-7	.
CSAREGAEPGANVLTF	TGCAGTGCTAGAGAAGGGGCGGAACCTGGGGCCAACGTCCTGACTTTC	16	.	TRBV20-1	TRBJ2-6	many
CSQDGNQPQHF	TGCAGCCAAGATGGGAATCAGCCCCAGCATTTT	11	.	TRBV29-1	TRBJ1-5	once
CASSIGGFTEAFF	TGCGCCAGCAGCATAGGAGGGTTCACTGAAGCTTTCTTT	13	.	TRBV5-1	TRBJ1-1	many
CSADQAPYEQYF	TGCAGTGCAGACCAGGCTCCCTACGAGCAGTACTTC	12	.	TRBV20-1	TRBJ2-7	.